A single sample is the source of the 15 T cell receptor beta chains below, sequenced in a study of blood T cell repertoires in COVID-19. TCRdb keeps only in-frame clones here, not all; method: immunoSEQ multiplex PCR. The sample contains approximately 250,000 clones, around nine tenths of which appear only once. Sequencing used peripheral blood. These receptors came from a man between 40 and 49 years old with active or convalescent COVID-19.

A word on this clone: Within the sample, other DNA sequences also encode this same CDR3. The chain recombines TRBV13 with TRBJ2-7; tentatively, D is TRBD1 (5 bases). Trimming pared 1 base from V and 0 bases from J, leaving 10 bases between. CDR3 length equals 15 residues. Looked up from germline, CDR1 is PRHDT and CDR2 is FYEKMQ (reference sequence). CDR3 residues: CASSLVGQGSYEQYF. The DNA for the CDR3 is TGTGCCAGCAGCTTAGTGGGGCAGGGCTCCTACGAGCAGTACTTC.

The rearrangement links TRBV19 to TRBJ2-2, with TRBD2 matching over 9 bases. J gave up 0 bases and V 7 bases, and 6 bases lay outside the gene matches. Germline V CDR1 and CDR2: LNHDA, SQIVND (reference sequence). The CDR3 is 16 amino acids. CDR3 nucleotides: TGTGCCAGTATCGCGCGCGGGGGGGCGAACACCGGGGAGCTGTTTTTT. Translation: CASIARGGANTGELFF.

The chain employs TRBV29-1 and TRBJ2-1; 13 bases are shared with TRBD2. The V gene's germline CDR1 is SQVTM and CDR2 ANQGSEA. V lost 7 bases and J lost 6; bases outside the gene matches: 0. This CDR3 region has 12 residues. The DNA for the CDR3 is TGCAGCGGGACTAGCGGGAGCAATGAGCAGTTCTTC. Encoded protein: CSGTSGSNEQFF.

This chain links TRBV28 with TRBJ2-1; possible D gene TRBD1, 6 bases. Germline V lookup: CDR1 MDHEN, CDR2 SYDVKM. The germline V and J ends were trimmed by 7 bases and 1 base, with 11 bases remaining between them. CDR3 length: 14 amino acids. The CDR3 nucleotides read TGTGCCAGCACCCGGGACACATCCTACAATGAGCAGTTCTTC. This gives the protein CASTRDTSYNEQFF. Together with reference TRBV28 and TRBJ2-1, the CDR3 gives the full variable domain: DVKVTQSSRYLVKRTGEKVFLECVQDMDHENMFWYRQDPGLGLRLIYFSYDVKMKEKGDIPEGYSVSREKKERFSLILESASTNQTSMYLCASTRDTSYNEQFFGPGTRLTVL.

The J gene is TRBJ2-4, the V gene TRBV28; D perhaps matches TRBD2 (5 bases). The CDR3 contains 14 residues. The V gene lost 2 bases and the J gene lost 6 bases, with 11 bases spanning the gap. CDR1 MDHEN and CDR2 SYDVKM come from the germline V gene. The CDR3 sequence: CASSLEGFGNIQYF. The CDR3 DNA reads as TGTGCCAGCAGTTTAGAGGGATTTGGAAACATTCAGTACTTC.

The chain joins TRBV2 to TRBJ1-2; possible D gene TRBD1, 6 bases. Germline V gene data show CDR1 as SNHLY and CDR2 as FYNNEI. This CDR3 is 12 amino acids long. V lost 8 bases and J 3 bases, leaving 10 bases between the germline ends. Written as DNA, the CDR3 is TGTGCCAGCGGCAGGGGTGACTATGGCTACACCTTC. This translates into CASGRGDYGYTF.

The chain uses TRBV3-1 (or the pseudogene TRBV3-2) and TRBJ1-2; D is perhaps TRBD1 (5 bases). Germline V gene data show CDR1 as LGHDT and CDR2 as YNNKEL (reference sequence). V was shortened by 4 bases and J by 5 bases, with 20 bases between the two germline ends. The CDR3 covers 16 residues. The CDR3 nucleotides are TGTGCCAGCAGCCCTCCCCCAGGGCGCATTAATTATGGCTACACCTTC. This codes for CASSPPPGRINYGYTF.

The rearrangement joins TRBV27 to TRBJ1-2; possibly TRBD1 for D (5 bases). Per germline, CDR1 MNHEY and CDR2 SMNVEV (reference sequence). This CDR3 is built from 14 residues. Deletions cut 0 bases from V and 2 bases from J, with 7 bases between. The CDR3 reads CASSLSKGNYGYTF. The CDR3 DNA is TGTGCCAGCAGTTTATCCAAGGGGAACTATGGCTACACCTTC.

This clone has just one count. The chain links TRBV9 to TRBJ1-2; TRBD1 matches 7 bases. V dropped 5 bases and J dropped 1; count of bases not matched to a gene: 8. Germline lookup yields CDR1 SGDLS and CDR2 YYNGEE. CDR3 length: 15 residues. The CDR3 spells CASSRTGAVNYGYTF. DNA of the CDR3: TGTGCCAGCAGTCGAACAGGGGCGGTTAACTATGGCTACACCTTC.

The gene calls are TRBV5-1 and TRBJ1-1, with 7 bases aligning to TRBD1. Germline CDR1 SGHRS, CDR2 YFSETQ. This CDR3 is 15 amino acids long. Germline trimming cut 3 bases from V and 0 bases from J; bases unmatched to any gene: 5. As DNA, the CDR3 is TGCGCCAGCAGCTCAGACAGGGCCCTGAACACTGAAGCTTTCTTT. Amino acid sequence: CASSSDRALNTEAFF.

The chain employs TRBV10-1 and TRBJ2-1, with D hard to call. Per the germline V gene, CDR1 is WNHNN and CDR2 is SYGVQD (reference sequence). This CDR3 contains 13 residues. Trimming left V 2 bases short and J 12 bases short, with 14 bases between. In DNA, the CDR3 is TGCGCCAGCAGTGAGCAGTATGCGGCCGGGCAGTTCTTC. As protein: CASSEQYAAGQFF.

The chain couples TRBV9 to TRBJ1-3, with D maybe TRBD1 (5 bases). V shed 3 bases and J shed 4 bases, with 23 bases lying between them. The CDR3 runs to 18 residues. Germline-derived CDR1 and CDR2 are SGDLS and YYNGEE. The CDR3 coding sequence is TGTGCCAGCAGCGCCTGGGGGGAAGCTTGGTCCTCCGGAAACACCATATATTTT. Protein product: CASSAWGEAWSSGNTIYF.

The chain recombines TRBV5-1 with TRBJ2-7, with TRBD1 matching 7 bases. This CDR3 has 15 amino acids. Germline V gene sequence: CDR1 SGHRS, CDR2 YFSETQ. Trimming removed 4 bases from V and 2 bases from J; junction bases left unmatched: 9. The CDR3 is CASSPTTGLTYEQYF. CDR3 nucleotide sequence: TGCGCCAGCAGCCCGACGACAGGGCTTACCTACGAGCAGTACTTC. Supplemented by reference TRBV5-1 and TRBJ2-7, the full variable domain reads KAGVTQTPRYLIKTRGQQVTLSCSPISGHRSVSWYQQTPGQGLQFLFEYFSETQRNKGNFPGRFSGRQFSNSRSEMNVSTLELGDSALYLCASSPTTGLTYEQYFGPGTRLTVT.

The rearrangement uses TRBV25-1 and TRBJ1-2, with D possibly matching TRBD1 (6 bases). This CDR3 has 15 amino acids. Germline CDR1 MGHDK, CDR2 SYGVNS. Trimming left V 2 bases short and J 4 bases short, with 14 bases between. The CDR3 DNA follows: TGTGCCAGCAGTGAAGGCAGGGGAATTTCCTATGGCTACACCTTC. Protein: CASSEGRGISYGYTF.

V usage is TRBV18 and J usage is TRBJ2-1; the match to TRBD2 covers 14 bases. V gave up 0 bases and J gave up 6 bases; unmatched junction bases: 10. Germline lookup yields CDR1 KGHSH and CDR2 LQKENI. The CDR3 totals 19 residues. The CDR3 nucleotides are TGTGCCAGCTCACCACCGGCGGGACTAGCGGGAGCGACGTCCAATGAGCAGTTCTTC. This sequence encodes CASSPPAGLAGATSNEQFF. Filled out from reference TRBV18 and TRBJ2-1, the complete variable domain reads NAGVMQNPRHLVRRRGQEARLRCSPMKGHSHVYWYRQLPEEGLKFMVYLQKENIIDESGMPKERFSAEFPKEGPSILRIQQVVRGDSAAYFCASSPPAGLAGATSNEQFFGPGTRLTVL.